This entry is about one T cell receptor beta chain. The antigen remains unidentified. The gene names here belong to mouse. The read gets to within 1 residue of the CDR3 end, and the germline J gene fills in the rest. This record belongs to a study of tissue T cells after allogeneic stem cell transplantation. The study, taken as a whole, reports: Shared clones across patients were few; motif clustering revealed tissue-specific shared signatures.

Time point defined: mouse harvest day 14 after allogeneic transplant. Mouse grafts combined 10^7 T-cell-depleted bone marrow cells with 10^6 splenic CD5+ T cells. Using immunoSEQ multiplex PCR, the repertoire was profiled, and TCRdb retains in-frame clones only, with some absent. Of 1,800 or so clones in the sample, roughly 52% are singletons; the top ten hold 25% to 35%. V shed 3 bases and J 0 bases; nucleotides not matched to a gene: 4. Germline CDR1 and CDR2: GFQATS and STVNSAI. The CDR3 is 14 residues long. The clonotype was recovered from a female BALB/c mouse given C57BL/6 T cells with graft-versus-host disease after an allogeneic hematopoietic cell transplant. This chain joins TRBV20 and TRBJ2-7, with TRBD1 matching over 8 bases. Material for sequencing was gut tissue. The DNA read from the CDR3 is TGTGGTGCTAGCCGGGACAGGATCTCCTATGAACAGTAC. Translation gives CGASRDRISYEQY. The complete CDR3 protein is CGASRDRISYEQYF.